The next 6 T cell receptor beta chains were all read from a single sample in a study of regulatory T cells in long-lasting Graves disease. According to the study, TCR beta libraries were built with iRepertoire HTBI primers and CDR3-region Arm-PCR. TCRdb independently ran MiXCR on the multiplex PCR reads; one entry per CDR3 protein. The table shows 400,000 to 550,000 distinct CDR3 sequences, with about a sixth occurring only once. Described time point: newly diagnosed GD, antithyroid drugs for less than 3 months. The authors made the TCR library using RNA they extracted from PBMCs. The same specimen was also included in a second study, on T cells in Graves' hyperthyroidism and ophthalmopathy.

Sequenced here: peripheral blood mononuclear cells (PBMCs), sampled at new diagnosis, from a patient treated with antithyroid drugs. These receptors originate from a woman aged 18-29 years with Graves disease.

This clonotype was found a few times. The chain is built from TRBV11-3 and TRBJ2-1; the match to TRBD2 covers 9 bases. V shed 4 bases and J 4 bases; nucleotides not matched to a gene: 5. Germline values: CDR1 SGHNT, CDR2 YENEEA. This CDR3 spans 15 amino acids. CDR3 amino acids: CASSYLAGDYNEQFF. The CDR3, as DNA: TGTGCCAGCAGCTATTTAGCGGGAGATTACAATGAGCAGTTCTTC.

This clonotype showed up just a few times. The chain links TRBV27 to TRBJ2-1; maybe TRBD2 (6 bases). The CDR3 consists of 16 residues. Germline CDR1 and CDR2: MNHEY and SMNVEV (reference sequence). The germline V and J ends were trimmed by 3 bases and 0 bases, with 12 bases remaining between them. CDR3 bases: TGTGCCAGCAGTTTGGGTCGGGAGAGCTCCTACAATGAGCAGTTCTTC. Translation gives CASSLGRESSYNEQFF.

This clonotype was picked up many times. This chain connects TRBV20-1 to TRBJ2-7, with D unclear. CDR3 size: 13 residues. CDR1 and CDR2 (germline): DFQATT, SNEGSKA (reference sequence). Deletions cut 3 bases from V and 0 bases from J, with 9 bases between. CDR3 sequence: CSARAMSSYEQYF. The CDR3 DNA sequence: TGCAGTGCTAGGGCTATGAGCTCCTACGAGCAGTACTTC.

This clonotype turned up a few times. At one end, the junction sequence differs from germline, possibly due to a read error. The DNA of the CDR3 is TGTGCCAGCAGTTACTCTAGGGGGAGCAATCAGCCCCAGCATTTT. Amino acids: CASSYSRGSNQPQHF. The rearrangement joins TRBV10-3 to TRBJ1-5; D is perhaps TRBD1 (6 bases). The CDR3 has 15 amino acids. Germline V gene lookup returns CDR1 ENHRY and CDR2 SYGVKD.

V usage is TRBV19 and J usage is TRBJ2-3, with 9 bases matching TRBD2. The V segment lost 2 bases and the J segment 7 bases; nucleotides outside the gene matches: 4. Germline V gene lookup returns CDR1 LNHDA and CDR2 SQIVND (reference sequence). The CDR3 extends over 14 amino acids. This CDR3 is CASSIRREGHTQYF. The CDR3 DNA reads TGTGCCAGTAGTATAAGGCGGGAGGGCCATACGCAGTATTTT.

V gene TRBV7-8 combines with J gene TRBJ2-5; 11 nucleotides agree with TRBD2. The CDR3 has 19 amino acids. Trimming took 3 bases from V and 3 from J; bases not matched to a gene: 15. From germline, CDR1 is SGHVS and CDR2 FQNEAQ. CDR3 nucleotide sequence: TGTGCCAGCAGCTTCCGACCGGGACTAGCGGTCCGCAAAAAAGAGACCCAGTACTTC. It translates to CASSFRPGLAVRKKETQYF.